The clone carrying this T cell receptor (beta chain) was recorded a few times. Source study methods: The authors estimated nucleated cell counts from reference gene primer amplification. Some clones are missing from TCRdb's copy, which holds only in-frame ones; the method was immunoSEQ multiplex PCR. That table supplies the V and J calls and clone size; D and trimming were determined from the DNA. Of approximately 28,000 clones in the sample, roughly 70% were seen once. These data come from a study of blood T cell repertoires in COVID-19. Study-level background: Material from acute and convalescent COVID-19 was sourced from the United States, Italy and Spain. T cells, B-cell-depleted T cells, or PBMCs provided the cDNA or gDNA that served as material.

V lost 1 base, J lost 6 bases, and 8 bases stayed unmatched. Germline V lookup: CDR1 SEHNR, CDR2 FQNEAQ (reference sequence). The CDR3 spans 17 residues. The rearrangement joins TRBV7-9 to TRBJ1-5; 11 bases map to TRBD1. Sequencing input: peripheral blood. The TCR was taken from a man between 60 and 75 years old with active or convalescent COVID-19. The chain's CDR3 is CASSLEGDRGRGQPQHF. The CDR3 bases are TGTGCCAGCAGCTTAGAGGGGGACAGGGGGAGAGGTCAGCCCCAGCATTTT.